A single sample is the source of the 17 T cell receptor beta chains below, sequenced in a study of blood T cells in healthy people across ages. A second about 7 to 11 cycle PCR used barcoded and J-beta primers. MiXCR was run by TCRdb on the 5' RACE reads, yielding one entry per CDR3 protein. Among 550,000 to 800,000 distinct CDR3 sequences listed, about 32% were seen once. The sequenced sample consisted of blood. The receptor source for this set is a woman aged 80 or older in good health.

This clonotype has a count of ten or more. The chain has TRBV5-6 and TRBJ1-2, with 11 nucleotides matching TRBD1. Germline CDR1 reads SGHDT; CDR2 reads YYEEEE. This CDR3 spans 16 amino acids. The V segment lost 0 bases and the J segment 8 bases; nucleotides outside the gene matches: 9. The CDR3 DNA reads TGTGCCAGCAGCTTGGTAGTTCGGGACAGGGGGACCGGCTACACCTTC. This encodes CASSLVVRDRGTGYTF.

This chain joins TRBV3-1 and TRBJ1-4, with 11 positions matching TRBD1. There are 15 residues in the CDR3. The V gene end was trimmed by 2 bases and the J gene end by 7 bases; junction bases not matched to a gene: 3. CDR1 LGHDT and CDR2 YNNKEL come from the germline V gene (reference sequence). The CDR3 nucleotides are TGTGCCAGCAGCCAAAGGACAGGGGGCTTTGAAAAACTGTTTTTT. This codes for CASSQRTGGFEKLFF. Full variable domain (remainder filled in from reference TRBV3-1 and TRBJ1-4): DTAVSQTPKYLVTQMGNDKSIKCEQNLGHDTMYWYKQDSKKFLKIMFSYNNKELIINETVPNRFSPKSPDKAHLNLHINSLELGDSAVYFCASSQRTGGFEKLFFGSGTQLSVL.

This clonotype has a handful of counts. A much larger clone differs from this one at a single base, so this may be a read error. This sequence joins TRBV11-2 and TRBJ2-1; D not resolved. V lost 11 bases and J lost 8, with 16 bases in between. Looked up from germline, CDR1 is SGHAT and CDR2 is FQNNGV. The CDR3 loop spans 12 amino acids. The CDR3 loop reads CAGGLGLYEQFF. For the CDR3, the DNA is TGTGCCGGCGGCTTAGGGCTCTATGAGCAGTTCTTC.

This clonotype occurred many times. This chain links TRBV4-3 with TRBJ2-6, with no clear D. V dropped 4 bases and J dropped 0 bases, with 7 bases sitting between them. The length of the CDR3 is 15 residues. Germline lookup yields CDR1 LGHNA and CDR2 YSLEER. In DNA form, the CDR3 reads TGCGCCAGCAGCCCCGGTCTCTCTGGGGCCAACGTCCTGACTTTC. Amino acids: CASSPGLSGANVLTF.

The chain carries TRBV7-2 and TRBJ2-3, with D maybe TRBD2 (6 bases). V lost 4 bases and J lost 2, with 16 bases in between. Per germline, CDR1 SGHTA and CDR2 FQGNSA. The CDR3 is made up of 16 amino acids. The CDR3 sequence: CASSSRLSGNTDTQYF. The CDR3 DNA follows: TGTGCCAGCAGCTCCCGACTTAGCGGAAACACAGATACGCAGTATTTT.

This chain connects TRBV28 to TRBJ1-2, with D hard to call. Germline CDR1 MDHEN, CDR2 SYDVKM. CDR3 length: 13 amino acids. Trimming took off 6 bases at V and 7 bases at J, with 15 bases between the two ends. Here the CDR3 reads CASSGTAICGYTF. The DNA of the CDR3 is TGTGCCAGCAGCGGAACAGCGATCTGTGGCTACACCTTC.

This clonotype turned up a few times. The junction departs from the called germline gene at one end, perhaps through a read error. The chain carries TRBV6-1 and TRBJ2-7; 12 nucleotides agree with TRBD1. The germline V gene has CDR1 MNHNS and CDR2 SASEGT. This CDR3 contains 15 residues. For the CDR3, the DNA is TGTGCCGGCAGTATATACCGGGACAGGGGGCACGAGCAGTACTTC. Its protein is CAGSIYRDRGHEQYF.

The chain employs TRBV11-2 and TRBJ2-3; 15 bases line up with TRBD2. J gave up 9 bases and V 4 bases, and 11 bases lay outside the gene matches. There are 17 residues in the CDR3. Germline-derived CDR1 and CDR2 are SGHAT and FQNNGV. The CDR3 sequence is CASSWGGLAGGLGTQYF. The CDR3 bases are TGTGCCAGCAGCTGGGGTGGACTAGCGGGGGGGCTAGGGACGCAGTATTTT.

In this sample, this clonotype turned up a few times. CDR3: CSARDGPSPLHF. CDR3 sequence (DNA): TGCAGTGCTAGAGACGGGCCTTCACCCCTCCACTTT. V usage is TRBV20-1 and J usage is TRBJ1-6; D call uncertain. With 0 bases removed from V and 9 bases from J, the gap between germline ends came to 6 bases. CDR1 DFQATT and CDR2 SNEGSKA come from the germline V gene (reference sequence). The CDR3 spans 12 residues.

This clonotype was observed many times. The CDR3 nucleotides read TGCGCCAGCAGCTTGGGCAGCCCAGGTGCAGATACGCAGTATTTT. It is translated as CASSLGSPGADTQYF. The genes are TRBV5-1 and TRBJ2-3, with D uncertain. Trimming stripped 0 bases from V and 4 bases from J, with 12 bases between. This CDR3 has 15 residues. Germline values: CDR1 SGHRS, CDR2 YFSETQ. The full variable domain, in which reference TRBV5-1 and TRBJ2-3 provide the parts outside the CDR3, is KAGVTQTPRYLIKTRGQQVTLSCSPISGHRSVSWYQQTPGQGLQFLFEYFSETQRNKGNFPGRFSGRQFSNSRSEMNVSTLELGDSALYLCASSLGSPGADTQYFGPGTRLTVL.

This chain connects TRBV30 to TRBJ1-5; maybe TRBD1 (5 bases). CDR3 length: 13 amino acids. Germline V gene data show CDR1 as GTSNPN and CDR2 as SVGIG (reference sequence). Trimming shortened V by 5 bases and J by 10 bases, and 18 bases separated the two germline ends. CDR3: CAWGDRTLRPQHF. The CDR3 DNA reads TGTGCCTGGGGTGACAGAACTTTGAGACCCCAGCATTTT.

This clonotype was recorded a few times. This chain links TRBV20-1 with TRBJ2-5; 7 nucleotides agree with TRBD2. The germline V gene has CDR1 DFQATT and CDR2 SNEGSKA (reference sequence). After removal of 2 bases from V and 1 base from J, the junction contained 7 bases not matched to a gene. The CDR3 is 15 amino acids. The CDR3 region has the DNA TGCAGTGCTAGAAGCCGAGCGGGAACCCAAGAGACCCAGTACTTC. This sequence encodes CSARSRAGTQETQYF.

The gene calls are TRBV18 and TRBJ2-3; the D gene is possibly TRBD1 (5 bases). V lost 3 bases to trimming and J lost 2 bases, with 9 bases between them. CDR1 KGHSH and CDR2 LQKENI come from the germline V gene. The CDR3 has 14 residues. CDR3 DNA sequence: TGTGCCAGCTCACCGAGACAGCTCACAGATACGCAGTATTTT. This gives the protein CASSPRQLTDTQYF.

This clonotype was observed at least ten times. At one end, the junction sequence differs from germline, possibly due to a read error. The chain recombines TRBV29-1 with TRBJ1-5; 7 bases line up with TRBD1. The germline gives CDR1 SQVTM, CDR2 ANQGSEA. CDR3 length equals 12 residues. In DNA, the CDR3 is TGTTCTACAGGGGAGGGCAATCAGCCCCAGCATTTT. Its translation: CSTGEGNQPQHF. Variable domain in full (rest from reference TRBV29-1 and TRBJ1-5): SAVISQKPSRDICQRGTSLTIQCQVDSQVTMMFWYRQQPGQSLTLIATANQGSEATYESGFVIDKFPISRPNLTFSTLTVSNMSPEDSSIYLCSTGEGNQPQHFGDGTRLSIL.

To note about this clonotype: A much bigger clone sits one base away, suggesting this may be a read error. V and J are TRBV6-1 and TRBJ2-1; a possible D gene is TRBD2 (6 bases). V shed 5 bases and J shed 9 bases, with 11 bases lying between them. The CDR3 length is 12 residues. Germline V gene sequence: CDR1 MNHNS, CDR2 SASEGT. This chain's CDR3 is CASSTGRGEQFF. For the CDR3, the DNA is TGTGCCAGCAGTACGGGGCGGGGTGAGCAGTTCTTC.

This clonotype came up many times. The chain carries TRBV4-1 and TRBJ1-2; 7 bases are shared with TRBD1. V dropped 0 bases and J dropped 5; count of bases not matched to a gene: 6. The germline V gene has CDR1 MGHRA and CDR2 YSYEKL. This CDR3 region has 15 residues. The CDR3 DNA reads TGCGCCAGCAGCCAAGATTCGCAGGGGGTGTATGGCTACACCTTC. Amino acids: CASSQDSQGVYGYTF.

This chain connects TRBV7-8 to TRBJ2-3, with 10 bases that match TRBD1. CDR1 and CDR2 from the germline V gene are SGHVS and FQNEAQ. V shed 2 bases, J shed 6 bases, and the junction held 5 bases outside the gene matches. The CDR3 is 15 amino acids. The CDR3 loop is CASSLRQGARDTQYF. In DNA form, the CDR3 reads TGTGCCAGCAGCTTACGACAGGGGGCGCGGGATACGCAGTATTTT.